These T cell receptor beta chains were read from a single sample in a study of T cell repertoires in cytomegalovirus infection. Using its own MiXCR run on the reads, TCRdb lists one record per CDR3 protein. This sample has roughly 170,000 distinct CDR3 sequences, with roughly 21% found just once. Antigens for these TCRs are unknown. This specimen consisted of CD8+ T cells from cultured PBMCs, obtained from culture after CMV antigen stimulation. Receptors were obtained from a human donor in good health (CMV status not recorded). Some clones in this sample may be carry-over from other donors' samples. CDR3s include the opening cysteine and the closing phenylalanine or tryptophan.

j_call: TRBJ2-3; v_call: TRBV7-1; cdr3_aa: CAVLTALRTDTQYF
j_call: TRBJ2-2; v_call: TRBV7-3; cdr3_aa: CASRGQGVTGELFF
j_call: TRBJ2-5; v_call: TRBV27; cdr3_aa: CASSSPSWTGAGETQYF
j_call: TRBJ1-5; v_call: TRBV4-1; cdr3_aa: CASSQAQGGYQPQHF
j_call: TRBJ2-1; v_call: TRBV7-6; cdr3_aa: CASSFRLAGGSYNEQFF
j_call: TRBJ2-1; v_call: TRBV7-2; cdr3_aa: CASSLRFRLIEQFF
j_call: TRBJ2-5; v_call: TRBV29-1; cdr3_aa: CSVEEYVRGLETQYF
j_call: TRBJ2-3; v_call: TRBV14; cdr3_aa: CASSQEQDRGSTDTQYF
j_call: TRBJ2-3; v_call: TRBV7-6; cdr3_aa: CASSLNSIGTDTQYF
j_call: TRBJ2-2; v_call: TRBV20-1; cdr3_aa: CSARRAGGPYTGELFF